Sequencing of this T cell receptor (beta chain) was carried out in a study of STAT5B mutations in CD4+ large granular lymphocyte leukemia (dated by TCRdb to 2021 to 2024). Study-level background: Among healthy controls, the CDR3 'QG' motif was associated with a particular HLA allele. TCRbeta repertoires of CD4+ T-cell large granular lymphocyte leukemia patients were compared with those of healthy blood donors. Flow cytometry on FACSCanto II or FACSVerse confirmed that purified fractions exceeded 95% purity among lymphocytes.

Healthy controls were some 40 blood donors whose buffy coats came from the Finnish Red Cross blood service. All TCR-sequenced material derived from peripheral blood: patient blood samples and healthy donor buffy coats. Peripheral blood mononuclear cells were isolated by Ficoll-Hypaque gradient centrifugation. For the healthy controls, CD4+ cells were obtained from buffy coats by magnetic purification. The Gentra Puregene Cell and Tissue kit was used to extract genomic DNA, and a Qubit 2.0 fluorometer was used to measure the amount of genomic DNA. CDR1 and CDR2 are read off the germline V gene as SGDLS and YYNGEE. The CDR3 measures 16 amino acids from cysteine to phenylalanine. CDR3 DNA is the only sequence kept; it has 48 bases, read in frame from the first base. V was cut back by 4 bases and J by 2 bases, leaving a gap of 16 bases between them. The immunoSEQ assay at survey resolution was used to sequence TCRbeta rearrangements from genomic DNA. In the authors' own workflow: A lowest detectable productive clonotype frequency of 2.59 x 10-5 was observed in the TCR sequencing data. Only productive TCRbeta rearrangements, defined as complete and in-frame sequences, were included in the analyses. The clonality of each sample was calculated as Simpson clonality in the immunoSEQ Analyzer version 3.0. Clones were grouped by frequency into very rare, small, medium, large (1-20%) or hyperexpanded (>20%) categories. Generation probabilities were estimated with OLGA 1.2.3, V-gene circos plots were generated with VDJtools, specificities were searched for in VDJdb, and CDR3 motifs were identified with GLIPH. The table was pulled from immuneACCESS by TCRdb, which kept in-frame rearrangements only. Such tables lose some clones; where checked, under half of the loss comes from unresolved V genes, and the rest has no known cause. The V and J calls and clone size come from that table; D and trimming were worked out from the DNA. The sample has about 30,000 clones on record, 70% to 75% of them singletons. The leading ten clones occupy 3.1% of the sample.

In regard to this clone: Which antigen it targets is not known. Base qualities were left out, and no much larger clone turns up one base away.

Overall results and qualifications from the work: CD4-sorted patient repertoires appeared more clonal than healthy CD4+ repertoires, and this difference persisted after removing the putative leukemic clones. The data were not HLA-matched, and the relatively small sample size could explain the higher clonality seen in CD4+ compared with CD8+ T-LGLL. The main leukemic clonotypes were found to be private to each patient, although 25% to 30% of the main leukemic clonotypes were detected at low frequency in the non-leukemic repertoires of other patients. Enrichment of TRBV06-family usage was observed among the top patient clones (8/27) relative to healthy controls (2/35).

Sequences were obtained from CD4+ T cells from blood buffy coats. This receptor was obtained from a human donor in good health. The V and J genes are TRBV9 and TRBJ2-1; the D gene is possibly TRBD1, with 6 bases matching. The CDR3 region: CASSFRGIGAYNEQFF. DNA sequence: TGTGCCAGCAGCTTCAGGGGTATTGGGGCCTACAATGAGCAGTTCTTC.